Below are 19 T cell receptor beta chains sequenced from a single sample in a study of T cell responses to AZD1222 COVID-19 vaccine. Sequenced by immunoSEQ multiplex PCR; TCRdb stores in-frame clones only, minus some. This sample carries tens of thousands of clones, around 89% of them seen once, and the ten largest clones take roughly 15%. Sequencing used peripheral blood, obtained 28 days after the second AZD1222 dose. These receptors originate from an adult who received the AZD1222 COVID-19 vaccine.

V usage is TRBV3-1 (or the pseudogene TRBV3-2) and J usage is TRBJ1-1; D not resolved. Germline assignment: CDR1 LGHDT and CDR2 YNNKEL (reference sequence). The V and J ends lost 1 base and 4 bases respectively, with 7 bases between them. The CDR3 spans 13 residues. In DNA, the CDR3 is TGTGCCAGCAGCCAAGCCGCAATCACTGAAGCTTTCTTT. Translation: CASSQAAITEAFF.

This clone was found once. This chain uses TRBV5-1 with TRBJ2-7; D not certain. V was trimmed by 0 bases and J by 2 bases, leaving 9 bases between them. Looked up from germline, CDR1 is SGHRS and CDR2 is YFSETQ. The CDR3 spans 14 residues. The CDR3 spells CASSLVVSPYEQYF. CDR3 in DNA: TGCGCCAGCAGCTTGGTCGTCAGTCCCTACGAGCAGTACTTC.

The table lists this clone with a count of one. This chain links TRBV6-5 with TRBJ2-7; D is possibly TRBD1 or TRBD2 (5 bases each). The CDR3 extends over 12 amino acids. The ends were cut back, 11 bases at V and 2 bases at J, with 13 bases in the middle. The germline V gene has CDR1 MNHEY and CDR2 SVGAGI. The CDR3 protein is CAVRLGAYEQYF. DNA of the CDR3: TGTGCCGTTAGACTGGGGGCCTACGAGCAGTACTTC.

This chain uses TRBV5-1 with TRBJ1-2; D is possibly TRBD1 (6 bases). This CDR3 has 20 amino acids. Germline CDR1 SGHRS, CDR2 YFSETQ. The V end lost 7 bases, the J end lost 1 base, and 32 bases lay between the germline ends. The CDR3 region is CASAGWNVGGQNQDNYGYTF. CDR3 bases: TGCGCCAGCGCTGGTTGGAATGTCGGCGGACAGAACCAAGATAACTATGGCTACACCTTC.

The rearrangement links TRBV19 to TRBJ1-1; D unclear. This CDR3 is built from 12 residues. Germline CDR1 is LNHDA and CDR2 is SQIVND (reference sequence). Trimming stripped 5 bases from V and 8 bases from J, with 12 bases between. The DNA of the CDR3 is TGTGCCAGTAGTCCCAGTGTGCACGAAGCTTTCTTT. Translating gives CASSPSVHEAFF.

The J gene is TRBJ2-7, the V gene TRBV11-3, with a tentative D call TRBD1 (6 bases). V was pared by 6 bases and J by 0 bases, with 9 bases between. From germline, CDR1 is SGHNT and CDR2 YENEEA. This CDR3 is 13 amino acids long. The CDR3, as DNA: TGTGCCAGCAGGGGGGCTAACTCCTACGAGCAGTACTTC. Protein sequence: CASRGANSYEQYF.

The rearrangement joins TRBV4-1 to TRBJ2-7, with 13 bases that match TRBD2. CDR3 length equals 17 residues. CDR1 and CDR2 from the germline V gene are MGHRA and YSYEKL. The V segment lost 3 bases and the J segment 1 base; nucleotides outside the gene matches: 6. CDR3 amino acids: CASSQAGTSGVSYEQYF. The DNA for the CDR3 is TGCGCCAGCAGCCAGGCCGGGACTAGCGGGGTTTCCTACGAGCAGTACTTC.

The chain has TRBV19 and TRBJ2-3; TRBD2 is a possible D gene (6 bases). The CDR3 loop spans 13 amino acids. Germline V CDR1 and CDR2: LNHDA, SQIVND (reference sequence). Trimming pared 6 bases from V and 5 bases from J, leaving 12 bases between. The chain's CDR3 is CASSGSGVDTQYF. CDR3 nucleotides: TGTGCCAGTAGCGGGAGTGGTGTAGATACGCAGTATTTT.

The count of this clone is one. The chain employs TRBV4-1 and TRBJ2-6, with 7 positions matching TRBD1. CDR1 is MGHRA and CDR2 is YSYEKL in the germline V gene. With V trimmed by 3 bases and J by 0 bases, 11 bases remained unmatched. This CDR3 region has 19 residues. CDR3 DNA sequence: TGCGCCAGCAGCCACCCCCGAGGGGGCCTGAACTCTGGGGCCAACGTCCTGACTTTC. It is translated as CASSHPRGGLNSGANVLTF.

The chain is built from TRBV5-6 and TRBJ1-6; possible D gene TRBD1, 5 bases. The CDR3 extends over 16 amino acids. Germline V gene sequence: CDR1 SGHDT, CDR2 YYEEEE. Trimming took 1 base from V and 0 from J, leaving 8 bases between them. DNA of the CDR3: TGTGCCAGCAGCTTGTGGGGCAGCTCCTATAATTCACCCCTCCACTTT. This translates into CASSLWGSSYNSPLHF.

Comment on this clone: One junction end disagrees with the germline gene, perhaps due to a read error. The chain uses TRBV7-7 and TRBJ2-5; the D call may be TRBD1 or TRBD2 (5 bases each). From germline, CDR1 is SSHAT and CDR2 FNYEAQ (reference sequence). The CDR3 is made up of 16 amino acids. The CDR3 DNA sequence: TGTGCTAGCAGCCTGGGGTGGGGGAGTGCCCAAGAGACCCAGTACTTC. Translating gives CASSLGWGSAQETQYF.

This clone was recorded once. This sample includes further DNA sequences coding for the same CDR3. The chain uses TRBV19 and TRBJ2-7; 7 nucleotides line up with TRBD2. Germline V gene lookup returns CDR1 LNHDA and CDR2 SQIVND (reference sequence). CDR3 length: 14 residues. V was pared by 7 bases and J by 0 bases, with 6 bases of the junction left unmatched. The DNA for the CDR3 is TGTGCCAGTAAGGGTCAGCGGGACTCCTACGAGCAGTACTTC. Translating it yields CASKGQRDSYEQYF.

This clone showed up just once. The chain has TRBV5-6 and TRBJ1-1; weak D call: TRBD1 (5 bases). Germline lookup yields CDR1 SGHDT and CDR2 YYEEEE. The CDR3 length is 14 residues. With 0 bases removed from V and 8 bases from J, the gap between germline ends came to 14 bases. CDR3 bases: TGTGCCAGCAGCTTGGATCAGGGAATGACCGAAGCTTTCTTT. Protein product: CASSLDQGMTEAFF.

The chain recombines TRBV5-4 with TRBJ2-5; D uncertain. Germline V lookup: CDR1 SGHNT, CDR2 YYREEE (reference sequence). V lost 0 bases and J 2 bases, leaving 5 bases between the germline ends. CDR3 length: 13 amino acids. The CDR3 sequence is CASSLESQETQYF. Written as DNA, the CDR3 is TGTGCCAGCAGCTTGGAGAGTCAAGAGACCCAGTACTTC.

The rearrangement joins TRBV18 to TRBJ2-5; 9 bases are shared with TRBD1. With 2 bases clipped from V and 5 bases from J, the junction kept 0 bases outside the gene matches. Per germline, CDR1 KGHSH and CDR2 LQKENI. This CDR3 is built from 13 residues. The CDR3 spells CASSPGTGETQYF. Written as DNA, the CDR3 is TGTGCCAGCTCACCAGGGACAGGGGAGACCCAGTACTTC.

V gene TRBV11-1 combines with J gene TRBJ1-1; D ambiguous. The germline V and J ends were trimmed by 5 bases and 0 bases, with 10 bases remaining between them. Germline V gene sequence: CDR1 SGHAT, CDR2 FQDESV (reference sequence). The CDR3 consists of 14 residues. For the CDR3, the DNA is TGTGCCAGCAGCCCCAGGACTCTGAACACTGAAGCTTTCTTT. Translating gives CASSPRTLNTEAFF. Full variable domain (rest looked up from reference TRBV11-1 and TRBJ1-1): EAEVAQSPRYKITEKSQAVAFWCDPISGHATLYWYRQILGQGPELLVQFQDESVVDDSQLPKDRFSAERLKGVDSTLKIQPAELGDSAMYLCASSPRTLNTEAFFGQGTRLTVV.

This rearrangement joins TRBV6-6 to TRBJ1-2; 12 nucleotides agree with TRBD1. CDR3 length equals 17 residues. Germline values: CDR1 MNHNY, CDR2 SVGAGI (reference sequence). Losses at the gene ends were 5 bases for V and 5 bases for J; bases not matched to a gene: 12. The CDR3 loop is CASSPTRDRGPGYGYTF. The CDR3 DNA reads TGTGCCAGCAGTCCTACCCGGGACAGGGGGCCTGGATATGGCTACACCTTC.

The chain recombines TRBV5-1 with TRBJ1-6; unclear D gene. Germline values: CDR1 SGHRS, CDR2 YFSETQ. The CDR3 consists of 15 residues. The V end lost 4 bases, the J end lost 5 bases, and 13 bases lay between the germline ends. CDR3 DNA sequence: TGCGCCAGCAGCGCAGGCCCTCCTAATAATTCACCCCTCCACTTT. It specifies CASSAGPPNNSPLHF.

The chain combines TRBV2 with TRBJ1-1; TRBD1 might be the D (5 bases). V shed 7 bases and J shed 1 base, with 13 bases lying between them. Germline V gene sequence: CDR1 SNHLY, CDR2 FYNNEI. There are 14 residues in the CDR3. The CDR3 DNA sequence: TGTGCCAGCACCCCTCGCCAGGGGAACACTGAAGCTTTCTTT. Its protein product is CASTPRQGNTEAFF.